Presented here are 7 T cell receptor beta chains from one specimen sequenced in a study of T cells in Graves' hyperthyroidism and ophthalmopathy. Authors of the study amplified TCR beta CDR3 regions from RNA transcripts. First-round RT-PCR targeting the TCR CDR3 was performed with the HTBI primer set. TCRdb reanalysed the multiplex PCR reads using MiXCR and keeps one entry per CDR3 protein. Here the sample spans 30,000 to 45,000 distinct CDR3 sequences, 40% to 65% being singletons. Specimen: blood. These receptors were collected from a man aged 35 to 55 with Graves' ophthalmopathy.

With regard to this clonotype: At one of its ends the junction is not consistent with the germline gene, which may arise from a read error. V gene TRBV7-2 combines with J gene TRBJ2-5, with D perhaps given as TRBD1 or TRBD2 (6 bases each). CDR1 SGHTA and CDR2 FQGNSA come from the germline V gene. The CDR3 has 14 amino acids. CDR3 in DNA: TGTGCCAGTAATCTCCCGGGGGCTCAAGAGTCCCAGTACTTC. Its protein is CASNLPGAQESQYF.

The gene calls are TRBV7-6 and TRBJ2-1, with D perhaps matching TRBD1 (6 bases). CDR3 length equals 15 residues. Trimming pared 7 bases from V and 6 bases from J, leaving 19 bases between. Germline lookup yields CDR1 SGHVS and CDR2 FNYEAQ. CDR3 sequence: CASTPYGQRANEQFF. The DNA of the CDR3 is TGTGCCAGCACCCCTTACGGACAGAGGGCCAATGAGCAGTTCTTC.

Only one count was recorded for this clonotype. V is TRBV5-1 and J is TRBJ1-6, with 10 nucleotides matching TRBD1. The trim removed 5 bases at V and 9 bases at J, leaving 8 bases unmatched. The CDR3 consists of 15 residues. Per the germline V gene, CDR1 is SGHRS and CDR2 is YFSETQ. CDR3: CASRERQGARSPLHF. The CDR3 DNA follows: TGCGCCAGCAGAGAAAGACAGGGGGCGCGTTCACCCCTCCACTTT.

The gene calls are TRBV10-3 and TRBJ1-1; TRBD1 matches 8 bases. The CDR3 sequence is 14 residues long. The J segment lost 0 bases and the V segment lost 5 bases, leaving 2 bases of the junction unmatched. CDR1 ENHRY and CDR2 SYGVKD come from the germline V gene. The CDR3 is CAISRTGMNTEAFF. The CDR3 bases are TGTGCCATCAGTAGGACAGGGATGAACACTGAAGCTTTCTTT.

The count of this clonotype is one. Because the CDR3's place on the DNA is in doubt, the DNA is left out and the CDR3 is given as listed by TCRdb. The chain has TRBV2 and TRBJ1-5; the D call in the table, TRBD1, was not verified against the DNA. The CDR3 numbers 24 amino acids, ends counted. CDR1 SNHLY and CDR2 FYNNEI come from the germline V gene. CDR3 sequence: CASSEMGSEATEAFFGQVYQPQHF.

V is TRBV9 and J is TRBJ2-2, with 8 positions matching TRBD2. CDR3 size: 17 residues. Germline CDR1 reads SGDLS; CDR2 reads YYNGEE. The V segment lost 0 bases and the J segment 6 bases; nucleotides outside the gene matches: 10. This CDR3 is CASSVGSRAGGAGELFF. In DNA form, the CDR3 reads TGTGCCAGCAGCGTAGGGTCTCGGGCCGGGGGGGCCGGGGAGCTGTTTTTT.

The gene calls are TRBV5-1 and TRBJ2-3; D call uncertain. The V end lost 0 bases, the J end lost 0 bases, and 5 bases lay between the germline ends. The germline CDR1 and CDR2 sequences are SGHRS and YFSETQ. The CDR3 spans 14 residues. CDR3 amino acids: CASSLGRSTDTQYF. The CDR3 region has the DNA TGCGCCAGCAGCTTGGGCAGGAGCACAGATACGCAGTATTTT.